This is a list of T cell receptor beta chains from one sample in a study of blood T cell repertoires in COVID-19. Profiling relied on immunoSEQ multiplex PCR, and the TCRdb table lists in-frame clones only, not all of them. The data show approximately 30,000 clones, around 87% seen once. Specimen: peripheral blood. Every receptor here comes from a human donor in a cohort sampled during active COVID-19. Each CDR3 is given with its conserved first and last residue. The order of the fields is J gene, V gene, CDR3 length, clone size, D gene, CDR3 protein, CDR3 DNA. D genes are given only for firm matches. Clone sizes are given selectively: once, few, many, or a class where the clone is expanded.

TRBJ1-4 | TRBV28 | 15 | . | . | CASSFAGVRSEKLFF | TGTGCCAGCAGTTTTGCAGGGGTTCGGAGTGAAAAACTGTTTTTT
TRBJ1-5 | TRBV19 | 12 | few | . | CASNPETGPQHF | TGTGCCAGTAACCCGGAGACGGGGCCCCAGCATTTT
TRBJ1-1 | TRBV7-9 | 14 | . | . | CASSLQGPNTEAFF | TGTGCCAGCAGCTTACAGGGTCCGAACACTGAAGCTTTCTTT
TRBJ2-1 | TRBV7-8 | 18 | . | TRBD2 | CASSLAVSSGGVRNEQFF | TGTGCCAGCAGCTTAGCGGTTTCCAGCGGGGGGGTTCGAAATGAGCAGTTCTTC
TRBJ2-5 | TRBV2 | 13 | . | . | CASREGAGGTQYF | TGTGCCAGCAGGGAGGGGGCCGGGGGGACCCAGTACTTC
TRBJ2-1 | TRBV5-1 | 12 | . | . | CASSSPSGEQFF | TGCGCCAGCAGCTCCCCCTCAGGGGAGCAGTTCTTC
TRBJ2-1 | TRBV7-9 | 15 | . | . | CASSPTANSYNEQFF | TGTGCCAGCAGCCCGACAGCTAACTCCTACAATGAGCAGTTCTTC
TRBJ2-5 | TRBV28 | 14 | medium-sized | TRBD1 | CASSRGQGRETQYF | TGTGCCAGCAGCCGCGGACAGGGCCGAGAGACCCAGTACTTC
TRBJ1-5 | TRBV18 | 14 | . | . | CASTYGSGNQPQHF | TGTGCCAGCACCTACGGCAGCGGCAATCAGCCCCAGCATTTT
TRBJ2-5 | TRBV4-3 | 15 | . | TRBD2 | CASSQGRGGLGTQYF | TGCGCCAGCAGCCAAGGCCGGGGGGGATTAGGGACCCAGTACTTC
TRBJ1-1 | TRBV4-1 | 14 | . | . | CASSHFQGPYEAFF | TGCGCCAGCAGCCATTTCCAGGGGCCGTACGAAGCTTTCTTT
TRBJ2-3 | TRBV4-2 | 16 | . | TRBD2 | CASSQESGGGIDTQYF | TGTGCCAGCAGCCAAGAAAGCGGGGGGGGAATAGATACGCAGTATTTT
TRBJ1-4 | TRBV28 | 15 | . | . | CASSLGGAGGEKLFF | TGTGCCAGCAGTTTGGGGGGGGCCGGAGGGGAAAAACTGTTTTTT
TRBJ1-2 | TRBV7-2 | 14 | . | TRBD1 | CASSLDRTGYGYTF | TGTGCCAGCAGCTTAGATCGGACAGGGTATGGCTACACCTTC
TRBJ2-4 | TRBV3-1/TRBV3-2 | 18 | once | . | CASSQSLSPGVAKNIQYF | TGTGCCAGCAGCCAAAGTCTGTCCCCAGGGGTAGCCAAAAACATTCAGTACTTC
TRBJ2-3 | TRBV9 | 15 | . | . | CASSLTGTPTDTQYF | TGTGCCAGCAGCCTCACCGGGACACCCACAGATACGCAGTATTTT
TRBJ1-1 | TRBV3-1/TRBV3-2 | 16 | once | . | CASSQYSGQLNTEAFF | TGTGCCAGCAGCCAATACTCCGGACAGCTGAACACTGAAGCTTTCTTT
TRBJ1-5 | TRBV9 | 15 | . | . | CASSVHAGADQPQHF | TGTGCCAGCAGCGTACACGCCGGAGCCGATCAGCCCCAGCATTTT
TRBJ1-1 | TRBV2 | 11 | . | . | CASSEAGEAFF | TGTGCCAGCAGTGAGGCAGGGGAAGCTTTCTTT
TRBJ2-2 | TRBV28 | 18 | . | TRBD2 | CASRLPRLAGGGTGELFF | TGTGCCAGCAGACTACCCCGACTAGCGGGGGGGGGCACCGGGGAGCTGTTTTTT
TRBJ2-7 | TRBV27 | 14 | . | . | CASSGAGGPYEQYF | TGTGCCAGCAGTGGGGCCGGGGGGCCCTACGAGCAGTACTTC
TRBJ1-1 | TRBV12-3/TRBV12-4 | 11 | . | . | CASSLDFGAFF | TGTGCCAGCAGTTTAGACTTCGGAGCTTTCTTT
TRBJ1-2 | TRBV28 | 13 | . | . | CASSLDTSYGYTF | TGTGCCAGCAGTTTGGACACATCCTATGGCTACACCTTC
TRBJ2-1 | TRBV19 | 17 | . | . | CASSIKPGGGIYNEQFF | TGTGCCAGTAGTATAAAACCGGGCGGGGGCATCTACAATGAGCAGTTCTTC